The table lists the clone carrying this T cell receptor (beta chain) with a count of one. These data come from a study of cytomegalovirus exposure and HLA in healthy donors. 60 Vbeta and 13 Jbeta primers were used in PCR. The data were produced by immunoSEQ multiplex PCR, yet TCRdb's version contains in-frame clones alone and is incomplete. Here the sample spans 120,000 to 150,000 clones, roughly 80% being singletons. The CDR3 sequence is 13 residues long. V was pared by 6 bases and J by 13 bases, with 11 bases of the junction left unmatched. Germline V gene sequence: CDR1 ENHRY, CDR2 SYGVKD. This sequence was found in a woman in her twenties or thirties in good health and CMV-seronegative. The chain couples TRBV10-3 to TRBJ1-2; 10 positions agree with TRBD1. The sample taken for sequencing was PBMCs. CDR3 nucleotide sequence: TGTGCCATCAGGGGGTTGGGGACAGGGGTCCCCACCTTC. It encodes CAIRGLGTGVPTF.